This T cell receptor beta chain is drawn from a study of shared clonotypes between healthy human individuals. Trimming left V 6 bases short and J 7 bases short, with 15 bases between. Germline V gives CDR1 LNHDA, CDR2 SQIVND (reference sequence). CDR3 length: 13 residues. An assay was performed, and its level was deep. Profiled with immunoSEQ multiplex PCR; TCRdb holds only in-frame clones, not every one. The profile covers millions of clones, with just over 90% appearing a single time and around 0.14% taken by the ten largest. Study-wide results and caveats: Larger richness was generally estimated for naive than memory subsets.

As for this clone: What it recognizes is unknown.

The chain joins TRBV19 to TRBJ1-1; possibly TRBD1 for D (5 bases). The material sequenced was naive CD4+ T cells sorted from blood. Subset in this sample: CD45RA+ positively selected. The sequence was collected from a man younger than 35 in good health. The CDR3 DNA reads TGTGCCAGTAGCGTAATTACGGGGGGTGAAGCTTTCTTT. It codes for CASSVITGGEAFF.